The next 13 T cell receptor beta chains were all read from a single sample in a study of blood T cell repertoires in COVID-19. Measured with immunoSEQ multiplex PCR; TCRdb has only the in-frame clones, and not every one. The repertoire holds under 150,000 clones, with approximately 90% as singletons. The sample was peripheral blood. The origin of the receptors is a woman aged 45-60 years with acute or convalescent COVID-19.

CDR3 in DNA: TGTGCCAGCAGCTTTAGCGGGGGGTACAATGAGCAGTTCTTC. This sequence encodes CASSFSGGYNEQFF. V gene TRBV11-3 combines with J gene TRBJ2-1; 10 bases are shared with TRBD2. CDR3 length equals 14 residues. Germline loops: CDR1 SGHNT, CDR2 YENEEA. J lost 4 bases, V lost 3 bases, and 0 bases had no gene match. The variable domain in full, with the rest retrieved from reference TRBV11-3 and TRBJ2-1, is EAGVVQSPRYKIIEKKQPVAFWCNPISGHNTLYWYLQNLGQGPELLIRYENEEAVDDSQLPKDRFSAERLKGVDSTLKIQPAELGDSAVYLCASSFSGGYNEQFFGPGTRLTVL.

The chain couples TRBV18 to TRBJ2-7; 7 bases agree with TRBD2. The CDR3 extends over 15 amino acids. Per the germline V gene, CDR1 is KGHSH and CDR2 is LQKENI. The J segment lost 5 bases and the V segment lost 6 bases, leaving 13 bases of the junction unmatched. CDR3 coding DNA: TGTGCCAGCTCCCAGAGAGACCTAGCGGTCGACGAGCAGTACTTC. It translates to CASSQRDLAVDEQYF.

The chain employs TRBV6-5 and TRBJ1-1, with D perhaps TRBD1 (6 bases). Trimming left V 4 bases short and J 11 bases short, with 14 bases between. The CDR3 is made up of 12 amino acids. CDR1 is MNHEY, CDR2 SVGAGI, per germline. The CDR3 region is CASSSYRAAAFF. The CDR3 DNA reads as TGTGCCAGCAGTTCCTACAGGGCGGCGGCTTTCTTT.

The CDR3, as DNA: TGTGCCAGCAGCTCTACGGAGGGTTCGGCTTTCTTT. Protein: CASSSTEGSAFF. This chain links TRBV7-9 with TRBJ1-1; D not resolved. This CDR3 region has 12 residues. V was clipped by 4 bases and J by 11 bases, with 14 bases between them. Germline CDR1 and CDR2: SEHNR and FQNEAQ (reference sequence).

CDR3 region: CASGLGYQTGGVSEKLFF. In DNA form, the CDR3 reads TGTGCTAGTGGTTTGGGATATCAAACAGGGGGCGTAAGTGAAAAACTGTTTTTT. This chain joins TRBV12-5 and TRBJ1-4; TRBD1 agrees at 9 bases. With V trimmed by 1 base and J by 7 bases, 13 bases remained unmatched. CDR1 is LGHNT, CDR2 FRNRAP, per germline. This CDR3 is 18 amino acids long.

The chain carries TRBV6-5 and TRBJ1-2, with 7 bases identical to TRBD1. CDR3 length: 15 amino acids. Germline CDR1 is MNHEY and CDR2 is SVGAGI. With V trimmed by 2 bases and J by 7 bases, 10 bases remained unmatched. DNA for the CDR3: TGTGCCAGCAGTTACACCAGAGGGACAGTGGGTGGCTACACCTTC. Translation gives CASSYTRGTVGGYTF.

The chain has TRBV5-5 and TRBJ2-1; 11 positions agree with TRBD2. Trimming cost V 4 bases and J 0 bases; bases outside gene matches: 3. The CDR3 extends over 16 amino acids. Germline loops: CDR1 SGHKS, CDR2 YYEKEE (reference sequence). The CDR3 protein is CASSPTSGASYNEQFF. CDR3 DNA sequence: TGTGCCAGCAGCCCGACTAGCGGGGCCTCCTACAATGAGCAGTTCTTC. Supplemented by reference TRBV5-5 and TRBJ2-1, the full variable domain reads DAGVTQSPTHLIKTRGQQVTLRCSPISGHKSVSWYQQVLGQGPQFIFQYYEKEERGRGNFPDRFSARQFPNYSSELNVNALLLGDSALYLCASSPTSGASYNEQFFGPGTRLTVL.

The chain joins TRBV5-1 to TRBJ2-3, with 8 bases fitting TRBD2. The germline gives CDR1 SGHRS, CDR2 YFSETQ. The CDR3 totals 14 residues. Germline trimming cut 5 bases from V and 2 bases from J; bases unmatched to any gene: 4. The DNA for the CDR3 is TGCGCCAGCAGGAGCGGGGGCCTCACAGATACGCAGTATTTT. It encodes CASRSGGLTDTQYF.

This clone was recorded once. This chain connects TRBV21-1 to TRBJ2-1; TRBD2 is taken as the D call from the table, unchecked against the DNA. TRBV21-1 is listed as a pseudogene. This CDR3 is 18 amino acids long. CDR3 sequence reads: CASSFQLVTSVRYNEQFF. CDR3 bases: TGTGCCAGCAGCTTTCAACTAGTGACTAGCGTTAGATACAATGAGCAGTTCTTC.

This clone was seen only a few times. This sequence joins TRBV18 and TRBJ1-1; perhaps TRBD1 as D (6 bases). The CDR3 has 12 residues. CDR1 and CDR2 from the germline V gene are KGHSH and LQKENI. Deletions cut 2 bases from V and 7 bases from J, with 8 bases between. The CDR3 loop reads CASSPSGVEAFF. CDR3 DNA: TGTGCCAGCTCACCATCAGGGGTTGAAGCTTTCTTT.

The rearrangement joins TRBV5-6 to TRBJ2-2; D is possibly TRBD2 (6 bases). The germline CDR1 and CDR2 sequences are SGHDT and YYEEEE. Trimming shortened V by 4 bases and J by 6 bases, and 10 bases separated the two germline ends. The CDR3 is 13 residues long. The CDR3 nucleotides read TGTGCCAGCAGCACCGGAGGGTCCGGGGAGCTGTTTTTT. Protein: CASSTGGSGELFF.

This clone came up once. The V gene is TRBV24-1, the J gene TRBJ2-3, with a weak D call TRBD1 (6 bases). The V gene lost 3 bases and the J gene lost 5 bases, with 20 bases spanning the gap. Germline V gives CDR1 KGHDR, CDR2 SFDVKD. The CDR3 sequence is 17 residues long. The CDR3 loop reads CATSDGGRANRRDTQYF. CDR3 nucleotide sequence: TGTGCCACCAGTGATGGGGGCAGAGCTAACCGTCGAGATACGCAGTATTTT.

This clone has only one observation. The chain joins TRBV10-1 to TRBJ1-1; 7 bases are shared with TRBD1. The CDR3 is 12 residues long. Germline CDR1 is WNHNN and CDR2 is SYGVQD (reference sequence). V lost 11 bases to trimming and J lost 4 bases; unmatched junction nucleotides: 7. The CDR3 sequence: CAGKNRGTEAFF. As DNA, the CDR3 is TGCGCCGGAAAAAACAGGGGCACTGAAGCTTTCTTT.